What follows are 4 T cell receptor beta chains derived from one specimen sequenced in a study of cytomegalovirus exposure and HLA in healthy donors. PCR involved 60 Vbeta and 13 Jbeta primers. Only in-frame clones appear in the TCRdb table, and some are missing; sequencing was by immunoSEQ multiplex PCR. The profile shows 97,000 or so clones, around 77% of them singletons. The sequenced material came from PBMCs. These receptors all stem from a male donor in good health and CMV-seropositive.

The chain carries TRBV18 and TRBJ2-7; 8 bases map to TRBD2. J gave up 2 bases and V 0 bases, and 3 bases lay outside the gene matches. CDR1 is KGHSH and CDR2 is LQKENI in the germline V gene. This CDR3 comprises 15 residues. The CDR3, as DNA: TGTGCCAGCTCACCACCGGGACTAGGGACCTACGAGCAGTACTTC. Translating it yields CASSPPGLGTYEQYF.

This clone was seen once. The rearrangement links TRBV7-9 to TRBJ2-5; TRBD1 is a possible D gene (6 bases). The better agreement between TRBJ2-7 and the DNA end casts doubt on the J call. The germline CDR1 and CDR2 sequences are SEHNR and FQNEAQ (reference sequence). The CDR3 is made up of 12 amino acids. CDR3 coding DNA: TGTGCCAGCAGCCCCGGACAGTACGAGCAGTACTTC. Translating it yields CASSPGQYEQYF.

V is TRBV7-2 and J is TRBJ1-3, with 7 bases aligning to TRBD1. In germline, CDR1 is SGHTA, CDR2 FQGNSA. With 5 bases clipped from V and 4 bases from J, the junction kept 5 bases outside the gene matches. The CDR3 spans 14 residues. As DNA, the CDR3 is TGTGCCAGCAGCGCGACAGGGTTCGGAAACACCATATATTTT. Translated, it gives CASSATGFGNTIYF.

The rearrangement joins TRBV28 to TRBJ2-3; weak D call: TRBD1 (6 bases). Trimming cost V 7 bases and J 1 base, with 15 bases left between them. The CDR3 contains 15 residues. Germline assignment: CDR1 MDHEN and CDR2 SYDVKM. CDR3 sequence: CASTLDRGRTDTQYF. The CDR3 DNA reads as TGTGCCAGCACCCTGGACAGAGGCCGCACAGATACGCAGTATTTT. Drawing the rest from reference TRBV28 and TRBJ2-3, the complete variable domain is DVKVTQSSRYLVKRTGEKVFLECVQDMDHENMFWYRQDPGLGLRLIYFSYDVKMKEKGDIPEGYSVSREKKERFSLILESASTNQTSMYLCASTLDRGRTDTQYFGPGTRLTVL.